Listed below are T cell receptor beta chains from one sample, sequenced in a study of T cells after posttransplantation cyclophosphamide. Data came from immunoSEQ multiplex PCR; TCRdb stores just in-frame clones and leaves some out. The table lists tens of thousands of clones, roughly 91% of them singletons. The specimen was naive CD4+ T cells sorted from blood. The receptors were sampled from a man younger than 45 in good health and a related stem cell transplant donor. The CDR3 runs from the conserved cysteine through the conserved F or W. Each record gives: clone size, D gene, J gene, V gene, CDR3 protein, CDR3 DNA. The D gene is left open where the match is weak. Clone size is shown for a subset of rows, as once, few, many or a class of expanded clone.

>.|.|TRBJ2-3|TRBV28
CASSPPRGGTDTQYF
TGTGCCAGCAGCCCCCCCAGAGGAGGCACAGATACGCAGTATTTT
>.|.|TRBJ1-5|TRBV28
CASSSYDLGQPQHF
TGTGCCAGCAGTTCCTACGACTTGGGTCAGCCCCAGCATTTT
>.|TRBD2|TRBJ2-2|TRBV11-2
CASSLLAGGTGELFF
TGTGCCAGCAGCCTACTAGCGGGGGGGACCGGGGAGCTGTTTTTT
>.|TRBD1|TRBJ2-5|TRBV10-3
CAISTGGPETQYF
TGTGCCATCAGTACAGGGGGACCAGAGACCCAGTACTTC
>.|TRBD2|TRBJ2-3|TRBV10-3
CAILATSGGEATDTQYF
TGTGCCATCCTGGCCACTAGCGGGGGGGAAGCCACAGATACGCAGTATTTT
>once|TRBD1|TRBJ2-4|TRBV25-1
CASRETGQGNIQYF
TGTGCCAGCAGAGAAACGGGACAGGGAAACATTCAGTACTTC
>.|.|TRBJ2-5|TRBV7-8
CASSQAGETQYF
TGTGCCAGCAGTCAAGCGGGTGAGACCCAGTACTTC
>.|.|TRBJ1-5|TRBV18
CASSTLGSPKSNQPQHF
TGTGCCAGCTCTACCCTCGGGTCACCTAAGAGCAATCAGCCCCAGCATTTT
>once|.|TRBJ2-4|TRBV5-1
CASSVVGAAKNIQYF
TGCGCCAGCAGCGTGGTGGGGGCAGCCAAAAACATTCAGTACTTC
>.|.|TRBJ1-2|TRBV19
CASSLPGAVGYTF
TGTGCCAGTAGTCTACCAGGGGCGGTTGGCTACACCTTC
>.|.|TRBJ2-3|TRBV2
CASRARTREDAQYF
TGTGCCAGCAGGGCCCGGACAAGAGAAGATGCGCAGTATTTT
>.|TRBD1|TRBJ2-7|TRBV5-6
CASSLGQGRGMEQYF
TGTGCCAGCAGCCTTGGACAGGGCCGGGGAATGGAGCAGTACTTC
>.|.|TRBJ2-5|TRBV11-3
CASSLVSEETQYF
TGTGCCAGCAGCTTAGTCTCGGAGGAGACCCAGTACTTC
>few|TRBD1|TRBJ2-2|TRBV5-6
CASSPGTGGTGELFF
TGTGCCAGCAGCCCGGGGACAGGGGGGACCGGGGAGCTGTTTTTT
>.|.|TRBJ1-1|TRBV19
CASRLASTGNTEAFF
TGTGCCAGTAGACTAGCCTCTACAGGGAACACTGAAGCTTTCTTT
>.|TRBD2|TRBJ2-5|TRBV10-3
CAVGTSGGQETQYF
TGTGCCGTAGGGACTAGCGGTGGCCAAGAGACCCAGTACTTC
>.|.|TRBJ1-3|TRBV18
CASSPARDSSGNTIYF
TGTGCCAGCTCACCGGCCAGGGATAGCTCTGGAAACACCATATATTTT
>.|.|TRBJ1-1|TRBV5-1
CASSSILTGAEAFF
TGCGCCAGCAGCTCTATCCTTACAGGAGCTGAAGCTTTCTTT
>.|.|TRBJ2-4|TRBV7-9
CASSPSDIAKNIQYF
TGTGCCAGCAGCCCATCCGACATAGCCAAAAACATTCAGTACTTC
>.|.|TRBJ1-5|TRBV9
CASSVGGGGNQPQHF
TGTGCCAGCAGCGTAGGGGGGGGTGGGAATCAGCCCCAGCATTTT
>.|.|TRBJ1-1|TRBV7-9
CASSSSGLYTEAFF
TGTGCCAGCAGTTCCTCCGGACTGTACACTGAAGCTTTCTTT
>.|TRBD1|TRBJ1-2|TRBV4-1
CASSQIDRGGSYGYTF
TGCGCCAGCAGCCAAATAGACAGGGGAGGAAGCTATGGCTACACCTTC
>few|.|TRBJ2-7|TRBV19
CASSNRGHSYEQYF
TGTGCCAGTAGTAACCGCGGGCACTCCTACGAGCAGTACTTC
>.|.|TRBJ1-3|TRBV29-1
CSVRLTGRSGNTIYF
TGCAGCGTTCGACTGACAGGACGCTCTGGAAACACCATATATTTT
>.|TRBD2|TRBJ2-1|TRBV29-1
CSVRASGGASYNEQFF
TGCAGCGTTAGGGCTAGCGGGGGGGCCTCCTACAATGAGCAGTTCTTC
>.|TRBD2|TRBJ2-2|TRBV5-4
CASSKLAGERANTGELFF
TGTGCCAGCAGCAAACTAGCGGGGGAGCGAGCGAACACCGGGGAGCTGTTTTTT
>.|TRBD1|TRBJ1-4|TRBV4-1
CASSLGQGRFEKLFF
TGCGCCAGCAGCCTGGGACAGGGGAGGTTTGAAAAACTGTTTTTT